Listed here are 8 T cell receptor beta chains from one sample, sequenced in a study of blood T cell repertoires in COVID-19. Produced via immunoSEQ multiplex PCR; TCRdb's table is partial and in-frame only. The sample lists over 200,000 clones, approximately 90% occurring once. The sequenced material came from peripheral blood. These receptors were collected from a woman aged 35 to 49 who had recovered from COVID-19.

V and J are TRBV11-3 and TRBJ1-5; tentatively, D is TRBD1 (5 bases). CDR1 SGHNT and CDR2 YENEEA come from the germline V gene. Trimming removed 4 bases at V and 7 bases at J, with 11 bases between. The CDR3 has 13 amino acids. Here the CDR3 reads CASSSRVGQPQHF. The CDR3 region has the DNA TGTGCCAGCAGCTCCAGGGTTGGCCAGCCCCAGCATTTT.

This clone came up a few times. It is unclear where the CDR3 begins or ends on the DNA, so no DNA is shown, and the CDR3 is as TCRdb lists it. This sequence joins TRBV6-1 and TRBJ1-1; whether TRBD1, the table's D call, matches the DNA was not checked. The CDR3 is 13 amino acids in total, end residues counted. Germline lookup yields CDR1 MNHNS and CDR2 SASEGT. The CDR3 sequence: CASSEVGTGASPF.

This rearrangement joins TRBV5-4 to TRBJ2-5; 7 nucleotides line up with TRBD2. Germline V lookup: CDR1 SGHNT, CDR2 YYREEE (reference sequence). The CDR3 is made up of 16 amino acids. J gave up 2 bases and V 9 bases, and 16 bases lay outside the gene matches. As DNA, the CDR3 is TGTGCCAACCCCTCGGTCCTAGCGGAAGAGCAAGAGACCCAGTACTTC. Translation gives CANPSVLAEEQETQYF. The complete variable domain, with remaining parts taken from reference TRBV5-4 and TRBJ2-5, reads ETGVTQSPTHLIKTRGQQVTLRCSSQSGHNTVSWYQQALGQGPQFIFQYYREEENGRGNFPPRFSGLQFPNYSSELNVNALELDDSALYLCANPSVLAEEQETQYFGPGTRLLVL.

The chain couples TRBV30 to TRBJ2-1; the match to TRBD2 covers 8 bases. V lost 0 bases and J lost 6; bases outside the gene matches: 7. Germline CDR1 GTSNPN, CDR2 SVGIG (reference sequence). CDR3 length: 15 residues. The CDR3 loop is CAWSVGLAGGNEQFF. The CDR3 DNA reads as TGTGCCTGGAGTGTAGGGCTAGCGGGCGGCAATGAGCAGTTCTTC.

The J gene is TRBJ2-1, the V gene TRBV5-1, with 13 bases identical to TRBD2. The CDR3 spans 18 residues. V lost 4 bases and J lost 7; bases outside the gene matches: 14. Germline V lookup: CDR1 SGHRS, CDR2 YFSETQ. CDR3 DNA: TGCGCCAGCAGCCCGACTAGCGGGAGGTTCGTGGGGGGGAATGAGCAGTTCTTC. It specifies CASSPTSGRFVGGNEQFF.

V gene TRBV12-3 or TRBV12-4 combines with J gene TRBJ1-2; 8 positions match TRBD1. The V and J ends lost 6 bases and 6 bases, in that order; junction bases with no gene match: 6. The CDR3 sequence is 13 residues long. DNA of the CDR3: TGTGCCAGCAGCCCCGGACAGGGAAATGGCTACACCTTC. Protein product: CASSPGQGNGYTF.

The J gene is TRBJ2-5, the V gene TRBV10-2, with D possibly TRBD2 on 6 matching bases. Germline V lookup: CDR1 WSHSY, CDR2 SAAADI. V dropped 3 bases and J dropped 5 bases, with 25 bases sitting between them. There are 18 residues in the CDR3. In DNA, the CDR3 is TGCGCCAGCAGTGATGGCACGGGGAGGTGGAGCGCCAGGGAGACCCAGTACTTC. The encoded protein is CASSDGTGRWSARETQYF.

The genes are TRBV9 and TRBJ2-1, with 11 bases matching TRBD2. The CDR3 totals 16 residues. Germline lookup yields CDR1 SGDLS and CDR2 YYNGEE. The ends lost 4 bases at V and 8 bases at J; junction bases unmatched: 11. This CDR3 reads CASSSAPSGRFYEQFF. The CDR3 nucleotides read TGTGCCAGCAGCTCCGCCCCTAGCGGGAGGTTCTATGAGCAGTTCTTC.